The clone carrying this T cell receptor (beta chain) has a single count. Its antigen is not identified. The data were obtained in a study of T cell responses to AZD1222 COVID-19 vaccine. Study-level results: Reports say nearly half of spike-specific TCRs go after unmutated variant regions. The span of vaccine-associated CD4 TCRs extended across spike, with dominance at 160-218 and 743-854.

Clones were read by immunoSEQ multiplex PCR, and TCRdb kept only the in-frame ones, dropping some. The sample includes 150,000 to 200,000 clones, roughly 88% of them seen just once. The TCR originated in an adult in good health. The specimen comprised peripheral blood, sampled on day 0 of AZD1222 vaccination.

The CDR3 protein is CASSLRRGDRDVYEQYF. CDR3 DNA sequence: TGTGCCAGCAGCTTGCGGCGCGGGGACAGGGATGTTTACGAGCAGTACTTC. V usage is TRBV5-7 and J usage is TRBJ2-7; 9 bases are shared with TRBD1. TRBV5-7 is flagged as an ORF with uncertain function. The junction had 12 bases not matched to a gene; V was cut back by 1 base and J by 4 bases. The CDR3 spans 17 residues.